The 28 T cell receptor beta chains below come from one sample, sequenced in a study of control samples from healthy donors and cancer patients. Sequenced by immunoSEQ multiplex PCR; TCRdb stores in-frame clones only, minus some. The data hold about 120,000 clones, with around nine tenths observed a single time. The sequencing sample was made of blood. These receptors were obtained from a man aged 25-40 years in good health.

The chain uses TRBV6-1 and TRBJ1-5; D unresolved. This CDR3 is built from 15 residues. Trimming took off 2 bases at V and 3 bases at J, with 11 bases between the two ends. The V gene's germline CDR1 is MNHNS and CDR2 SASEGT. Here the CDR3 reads CASSERRRDNQPQHF. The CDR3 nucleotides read TGTGCCAGCAGTGAAAGGCGGCGGGACAATCAGCCCCAGCATTTT.

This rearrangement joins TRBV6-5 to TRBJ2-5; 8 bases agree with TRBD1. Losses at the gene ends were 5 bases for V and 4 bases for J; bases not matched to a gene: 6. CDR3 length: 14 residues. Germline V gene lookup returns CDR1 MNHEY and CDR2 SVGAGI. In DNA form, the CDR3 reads TGTGCCAGCAGTCTAAGGACAGGGCTAGAGACCCAGTACTTC. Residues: CASSLRTGLETQYF.

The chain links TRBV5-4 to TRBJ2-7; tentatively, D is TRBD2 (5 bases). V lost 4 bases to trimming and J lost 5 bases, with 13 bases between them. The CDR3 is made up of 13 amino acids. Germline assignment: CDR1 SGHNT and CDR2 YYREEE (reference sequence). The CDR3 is CASSIFGVHEQYV. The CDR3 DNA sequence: TGTGCCAGCAGCATCTTCGGGGTCCACGAGCAGTACGTC.

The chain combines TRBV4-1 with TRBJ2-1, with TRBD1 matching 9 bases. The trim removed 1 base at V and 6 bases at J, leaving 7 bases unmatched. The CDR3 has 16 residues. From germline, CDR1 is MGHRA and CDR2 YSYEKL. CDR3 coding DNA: TGCGCCAGCAGCCAAGGTGACAGGGGGAACATCAATGAGCAGTTCTTC. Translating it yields CASSQGDRGNINEQFF.

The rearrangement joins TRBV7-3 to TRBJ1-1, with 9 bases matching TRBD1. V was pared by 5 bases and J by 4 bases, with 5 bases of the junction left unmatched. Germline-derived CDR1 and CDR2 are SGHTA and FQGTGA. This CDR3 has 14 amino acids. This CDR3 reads CASSPGQGSTEAFF. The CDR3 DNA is TGTGCCAGCAGCCCGGGACAGGGTAGCACTGAAGCTTTCTTT.

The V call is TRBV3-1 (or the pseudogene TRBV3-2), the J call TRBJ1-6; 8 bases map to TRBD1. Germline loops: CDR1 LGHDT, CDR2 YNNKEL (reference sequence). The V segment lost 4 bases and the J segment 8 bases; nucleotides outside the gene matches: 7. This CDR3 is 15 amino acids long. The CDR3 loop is CASSRGTGFDSPLHF. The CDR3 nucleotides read TGTGCCAGCAGCCGAGGGACAGGATTTGATTCACCCCTCCACTTT.

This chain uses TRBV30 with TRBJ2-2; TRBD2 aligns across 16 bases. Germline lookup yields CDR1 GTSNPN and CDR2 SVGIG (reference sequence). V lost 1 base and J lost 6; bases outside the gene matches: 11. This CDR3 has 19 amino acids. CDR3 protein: CAWSGEQGLAGGLAGELFF. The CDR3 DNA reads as TGTGCCTGGAGTGGAGAGCAGGGACTAGCGGGGGGGCTAGCCGGGGAGCTGTTTTTT.

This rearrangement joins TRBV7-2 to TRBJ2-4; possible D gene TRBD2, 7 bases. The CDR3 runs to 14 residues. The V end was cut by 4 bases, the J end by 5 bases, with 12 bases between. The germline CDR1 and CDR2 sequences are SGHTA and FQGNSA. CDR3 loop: CASSSPGGQNIQYF. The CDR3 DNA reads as TGTGCCAGCAGCTCCCCGGGGGGCCAAAACATTCAGTACTTC.

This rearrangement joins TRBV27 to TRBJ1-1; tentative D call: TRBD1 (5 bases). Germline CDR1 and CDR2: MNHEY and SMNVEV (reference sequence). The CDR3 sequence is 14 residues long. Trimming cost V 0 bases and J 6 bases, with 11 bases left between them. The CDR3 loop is CASSLSARVPEAFF. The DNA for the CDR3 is TGTGCCAGCAGTTTATCTGCCAGGGTGCCTGAAGCTTTCTTT.

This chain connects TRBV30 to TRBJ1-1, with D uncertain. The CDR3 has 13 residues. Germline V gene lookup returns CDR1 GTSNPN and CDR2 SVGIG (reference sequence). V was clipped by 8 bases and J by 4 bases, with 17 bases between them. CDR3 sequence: CARGRDRGTEAFF. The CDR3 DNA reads TGTGCCCGAGGAAGGGATCGGGGCACTGAAGCTTTCTTT.

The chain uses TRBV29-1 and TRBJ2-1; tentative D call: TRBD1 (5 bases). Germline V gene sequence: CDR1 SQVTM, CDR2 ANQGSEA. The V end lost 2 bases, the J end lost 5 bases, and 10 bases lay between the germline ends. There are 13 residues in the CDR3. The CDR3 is CSVENRYNNEQFF. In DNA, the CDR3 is TGCAGCGTTGAAAACAGGTACAACAATGAGCAGTTCTTC.

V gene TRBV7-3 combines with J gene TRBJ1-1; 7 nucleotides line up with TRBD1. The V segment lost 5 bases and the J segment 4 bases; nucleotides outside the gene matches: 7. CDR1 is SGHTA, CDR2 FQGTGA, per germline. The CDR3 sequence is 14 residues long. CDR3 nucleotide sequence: TGTGCCAGCAGCCCAGGGACAGCCGGCACTGAAGCTTTCTTT. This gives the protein CASSPGTAGTEAFF.

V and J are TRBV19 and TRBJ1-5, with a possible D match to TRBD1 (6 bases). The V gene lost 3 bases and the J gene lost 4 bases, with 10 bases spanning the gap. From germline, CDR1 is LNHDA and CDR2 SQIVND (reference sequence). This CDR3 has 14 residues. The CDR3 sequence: CASSMRQGNQPQHF. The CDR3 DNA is TGTGCCAGTAGTATGAGGCAGGGGAATCAGCCCCAGCATTTT. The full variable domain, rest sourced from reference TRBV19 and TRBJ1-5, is DGGITQSPKYLFRKEGQNVTLSCEQNLNHDAMYWYRQDPGQGLRLIYYSQIVNDFQKGDIAEGYSVSREKKESFPLTVTSAQKNPTAFYLCASSMRQGNQPQHFGDGTRLSIL.

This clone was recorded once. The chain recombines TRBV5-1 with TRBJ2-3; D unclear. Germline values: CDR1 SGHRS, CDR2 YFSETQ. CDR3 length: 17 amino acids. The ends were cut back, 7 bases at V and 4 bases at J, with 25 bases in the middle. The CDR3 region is CASGLTAALGRPDTQYF. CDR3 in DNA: TGCGCCAGCGGGCTTACTGCGGCGCTAGGCCGTCCAGATACGCAGTATTTT.

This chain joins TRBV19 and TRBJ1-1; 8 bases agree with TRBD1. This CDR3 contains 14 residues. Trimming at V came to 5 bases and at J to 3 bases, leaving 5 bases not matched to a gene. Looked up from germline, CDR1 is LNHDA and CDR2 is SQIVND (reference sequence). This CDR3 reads CASSPRGLDTEAFF. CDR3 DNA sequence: TGTGCCAGTAGTCCCAGGGGGCTCGACACTGAAGCTTTCTTT.

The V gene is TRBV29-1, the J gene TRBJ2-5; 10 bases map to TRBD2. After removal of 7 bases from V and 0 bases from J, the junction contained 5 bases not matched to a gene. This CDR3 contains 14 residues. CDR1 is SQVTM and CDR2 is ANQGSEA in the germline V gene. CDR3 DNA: TGCAGCGCTGTACTAGCGGGGCACCAAGAGACCCAGTACTTC. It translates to CSAVLAGHQETQYF.

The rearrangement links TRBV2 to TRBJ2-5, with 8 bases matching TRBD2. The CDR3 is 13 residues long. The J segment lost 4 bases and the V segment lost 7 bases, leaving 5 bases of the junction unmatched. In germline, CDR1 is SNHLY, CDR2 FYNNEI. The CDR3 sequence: CASKRGGGETQYF. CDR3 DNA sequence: TGTGCCAGCAAACGGGGGGGAGGAGAGACCCAGTACTTC. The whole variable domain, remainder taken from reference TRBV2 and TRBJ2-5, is EPEVTQTPSHQVTQMGQEVILRCVPISNHLYFYWYRQILGQKVEFLVSFYNNEISEKSEIFDDQFSVERPDGSNFTLKIRSTKLEDSAMYFCASKRGGGETQYFGPGTRLLVL.

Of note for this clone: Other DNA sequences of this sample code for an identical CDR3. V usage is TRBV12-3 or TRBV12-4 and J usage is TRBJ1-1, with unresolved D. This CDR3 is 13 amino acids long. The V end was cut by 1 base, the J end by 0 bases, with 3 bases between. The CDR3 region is CASSLGVNTEAFF. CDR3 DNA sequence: TGTGCCAGCAGTTTAGGAGTGAACACTGAAGCTTTCTTT.

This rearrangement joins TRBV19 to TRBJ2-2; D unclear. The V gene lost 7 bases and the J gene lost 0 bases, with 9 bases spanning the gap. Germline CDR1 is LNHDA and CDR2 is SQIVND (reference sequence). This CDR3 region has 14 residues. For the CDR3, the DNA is TGTGCCAGTATGGGCCGGGCGAACACCGGGGAGCTGTTTTTT. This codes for CASMGRANTGELFF.

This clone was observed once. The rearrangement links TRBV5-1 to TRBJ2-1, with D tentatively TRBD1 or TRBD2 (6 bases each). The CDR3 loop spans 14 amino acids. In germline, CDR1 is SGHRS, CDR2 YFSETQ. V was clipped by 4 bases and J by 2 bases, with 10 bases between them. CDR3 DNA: TGCGCCAGCAGCGAAGGGGGGCCCTACAATGAGCAGTTCTTC. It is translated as CASSEGGPYNEQFF.

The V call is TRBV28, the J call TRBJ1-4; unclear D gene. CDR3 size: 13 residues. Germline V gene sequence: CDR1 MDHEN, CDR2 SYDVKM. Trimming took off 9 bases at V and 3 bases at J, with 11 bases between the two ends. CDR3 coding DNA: TGTGCCAGTAATACACCAGCTAATGAAAAACTGTTTTTT. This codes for CASNTPANEKLFF.

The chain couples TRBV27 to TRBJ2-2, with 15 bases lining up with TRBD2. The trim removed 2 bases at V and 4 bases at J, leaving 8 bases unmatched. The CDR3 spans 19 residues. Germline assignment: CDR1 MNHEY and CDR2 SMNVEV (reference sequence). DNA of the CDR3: TGTGCCAGCAGTTTAGCGGGACTAGCGGGGGGATTAGGCACCGGGGAGCTGTTTTTT. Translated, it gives CASSLAGLAGGLGTGELFF.

The DNA of the CDR3 is TGTGCCAGCAGCGCTAGGGACAGGTTGACCTACGAGCAGTACTTC. The encoded protein is CASSARDRLTYEQYF. V and J are TRBV7-9 and TRBJ2-7; 8 bases line up with TRBD1. Germline CDR1 SEHNR, CDR2 FQNEAQ (reference sequence). V trimming: 5 bases; J trimming: 2 bases; junction bases outside the gene matches: 8. The CDR3 is 15 residues long.

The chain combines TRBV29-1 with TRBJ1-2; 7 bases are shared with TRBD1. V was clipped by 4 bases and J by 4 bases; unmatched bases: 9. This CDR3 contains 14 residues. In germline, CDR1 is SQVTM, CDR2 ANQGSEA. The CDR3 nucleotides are TGCAGCGTTGCCGGGACAGTAGCTACCTATGGCTACACCTTC. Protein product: CSVAGTVATYGYTF.

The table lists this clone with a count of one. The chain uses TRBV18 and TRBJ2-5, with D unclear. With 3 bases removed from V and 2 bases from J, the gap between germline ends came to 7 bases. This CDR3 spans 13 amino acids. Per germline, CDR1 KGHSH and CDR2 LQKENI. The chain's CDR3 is CASSPGRQETQYF. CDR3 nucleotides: TGTGCCAGCTCACCGGGAAGACAAGAGACCCAGTACTTC.

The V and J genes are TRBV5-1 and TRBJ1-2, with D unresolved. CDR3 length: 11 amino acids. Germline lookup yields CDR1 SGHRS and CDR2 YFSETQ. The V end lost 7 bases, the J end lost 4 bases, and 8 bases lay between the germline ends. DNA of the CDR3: TGCGCCAGCGTCCTACTCTATGGCTACACCTTC. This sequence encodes CASVLLYGYTF.

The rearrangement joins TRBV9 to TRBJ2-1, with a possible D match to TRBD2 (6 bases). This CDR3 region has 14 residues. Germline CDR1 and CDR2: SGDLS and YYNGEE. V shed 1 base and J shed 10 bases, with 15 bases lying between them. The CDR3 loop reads CASSVRRAGTEQFF. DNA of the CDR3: TGTGCCAGCAGCGTAAGAAGGGCGGGAACCGAGCAGTTCTTC. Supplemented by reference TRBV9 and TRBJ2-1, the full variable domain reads DSGVTQTPKHLITATGQRVTLRCSPRSGDLSVYWYQQSLDQGLQFLIQYYNGEERAKGNILERFSAQQFPDLHSELNLSSLELGDSALYFCASSVRRAGTEQFFGPGTRLTVL.

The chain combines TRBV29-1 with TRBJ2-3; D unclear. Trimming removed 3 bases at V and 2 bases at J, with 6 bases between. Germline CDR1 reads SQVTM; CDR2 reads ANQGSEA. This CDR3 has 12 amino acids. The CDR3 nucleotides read TGCAGCGTTGATTCTGACACAGATACGCAGTATTTT. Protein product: CSVDSDTDTQYF.